Each of the 26 T cell receptor beta chains below was sequenced from the same sample in a study of blood T cell repertoires in COVID-19. Sequencing was performed with immunoSEQ multiplex PCR; in TCRdb, only in-frame clones are kept and a portion is missing. The table shows 35,000 or so clones, with around 87% occurring only once. Sequencing used peripheral blood. The receptors shown here come from a man between 65 and 85 years old with acute or convalescent COVID-19.

The chain carries TRBV28 and TRBJ1-4; 10 bases fit TRBD1. CDR1 is MDHEN, CDR2 SYDVKM, per germline. J lost 10 bases, V lost 5 bases, and 10 bases had no gene match. The CDR3 runs to 15 residues. CDR3 DNA: TGTGCCAGCAGTGTCAAAGGGACAGGGGCTAGAAAACTGTTTTTT. This codes for CASSVKGTGARKLFF.

With respect to this clone: This same CDR3 is encoded by further DNA sequences in the sample. The gene calls are TRBV9 and TRBJ1-1; 8 bases align to TRBD1. CDR1 and CDR2 (germline): SGDLS, YYNGEE. With 0 bases clipped from V and 5 bases from J, the junction kept 3 bases outside the gene matches. The CDR3 is 14 amino acids. The CDR3 DNA reads as TGTGCCAGCAGCGTAGAACAGGGGGGGACTGAAGCTTTCTTT. Its protein is CASSVEQGGTEAFF.

V gene TRBV7-2 combines with J gene TRBJ1-3; D may be TRBD1 (5 bases). The CDR3 has 15 residues. CDR1 is SGHTA, CDR2 FQGNSA, per germline. Between the trimmed V and J ends, which lost 3 bases and 4 bases, there was a span of 13 bases. CDR3 region: CASSFISGLGNTIYF. Written as DNA, the CDR3 is TGTGCCAGCAGCTTTATTTCAGGGCTCGGAAACACCATATATTTT. Variable domain in full (rest from reference TRBV7-2 and TRBJ1-3): GAGVSQSPSNKVTEKGKDVELRCDPISGHTALYWYRQSLGQGLEFLIYFQGNSAPDKSGLPSDRFSAERTGGSVSTLTIQRTQQEDSAVYLCASSFISGLGNTIYFGEGSWLTVV.

The gene calls are TRBV19 and TRBJ2-6; 9 bases line up with TRBD2. Losses at the gene ends were 8 bases for V and 0 bases for J; bases not matched to a gene: 17. CDR1 and CDR2 from the germline V gene are LNHDA and SQIVND (reference sequence). The CDR3 totals 20 residues. CDR3 protein: CASRGPGVAGGVSGANVLTF. CDR3 nucleotide sequence: TGTGCCAGTCGTGGCCCGGGGGTCGCGGGGGGGGTCTCTGGGGCCAACGTCCTGACTTTC.

The CDR3 loop is CASSVGTSGARADTQYF. The CDR3 DNA sequence: TGTGCCAGCAGCGTCGGGACTAGCGGGGCTAGGGCAGATACGCAGTATTTT. The chain combines TRBV9 with TRBJ2-3; 13 bases are shared with TRBD2. The trim removed 2 bases at V and 4 bases at J, leaving 7 bases unmatched. CDR1 is SGDLS and CDR2 is YYNGEE in the germline V gene. The CDR3 has 17 amino acids.

The J gene is TRBJ1-2, the V gene TRBV19; weak D call: TRBD1 (6 bases). The CDR3 contains 15 residues. V was pared by 2 bases and J by 0 bases, with 10 bases between. Per the germline V gene, CDR1 is LNHDA and CDR2 is SQIVND (reference sequence). The CDR3 DNA sequence: TGTGCCAGTAGTATAAGACAGGATCCTAACTATGGCTACACCTTC. Its protein is CASSIRQDPNYGYTF.

The CDR3 nucleotides read TGTGCCAGCAGTTTGAAGGGGAATCAAATGGGGGAAAAACTGTTTTTT. Translation: CASSLKGNQMGEKLFF. The chain recombines TRBV27 with TRBJ1-4; D may be TRBD1 (5 bases). The CDR3 runs to 16 residues. The V end was cut by 3 bases, the J end by 8 bases, with 19 bases between. Per germline, CDR1 MNHEY and CDR2 SMNVEV (reference sequence).

The rearrangement joins TRBV9 to TRBJ1-6; 9 bases align to TRBD1. This CDR3 is built from 17 residues. Germline lookup yields CDR1 SGDLS and CDR2 YYNGEE. Losses at the gene ends were 3 bases for V and 1 base for J; bases not matched to a gene: 5. CDR3 bases: TGTGCCAGCAGCGCCGGACAGGGGAGGTCCTATAATTCACCCCTCCACTTT. Translating it yields CASSAGQGRSYNSPLHF.

Regarding this clone: This sample also contains other DNA sequences that code for the same CDR3. This chain connects TRBV3-1 (or the pseudogene TRBV3-2) to TRBJ2-5; D remains unclear. V lost 1 base and J lost 1, with 7 bases in between. This CDR3 comprises 14 residues. Per the germline V gene, CDR1 is LGHDT and CDR2 is YNNKEL (reference sequence). Here the CDR3 reads CASSQAVSQETQYF. The CDR3 bases are TGTGCCAGCAGCCAAGCCGTTTCCCAAGAGACCCAGTACTTC.

This chain connects TRBV19 to TRBJ1-5, with no clear D. CDR3 size: 12 residues. Between the trimmed V and J ends, which lost 8 bases and 7 bases, there was a span of 12 bases. The V gene's germline CDR1 is LNHDA and CDR2 SQIVND (reference sequence). The CDR3 sequence: CASFDMGQPQHF. CDR3 DNA: TGTGCCAGTTTCGATATGGGCCAGCCCCAGCATTTT.

The chain employs TRBV7-8 and TRBJ2-3; 8 bases fit TRBD2. The CDR3 loop spans 15 amino acids. Germline V lookup: CDR1 SGHVS, CDR2 FQNEAQ. V gave up 0 bases and J gave up 3 bases; unmatched junction bases: 2. The CDR3 nucleotides read TGTGCCAGCAGCTTAGCAGGCGGGAGGACAGATACGCAGTATTTT. Protein sequence: CASSLAGGRTDTQYF. Filled out from reference TRBV7-8 and TRBJ2-3, the complete variable domain reads GAGVSQSPRYKVAKRGQDVALRCDPISGHVSLFWYQQALGQGPEFLTYFQNEAQLDKSGLPSDRFFAERPEGSVSTLKIQRTQQEDSAVYLCASSLAGGRTDTQYFGPGTRLTVL.

The chain links TRBV6-6 to TRBJ2-3; D call uncertain. The CDR3 totals 15 residues. Germline V gives CDR1 MNHNY, CDR2 SVGAGI (reference sequence). Trimming stripped 10 bases from V and 1 base from J, with 18 bases between. Here the CDR3 reads CATSEARSGTDTQYF. As DNA, the CDR3 is TGTGCCACCTCCGAGGCGCGCTCTGGCACAGATACGCAGTATTTT.

The chain recombines TRBV7-2 with TRBJ1-4; 8 positions agree with TRBD1. After removal of 3 bases from V and 8 bases from J, the junction contained 5 bases not matched to a gene. The CDR3 spans 14 residues. Germline V gene data show CDR1 as SGHTA and CDR2 as FQGNSA. The CDR3 region is CASSFDRGVEKLFF. DNA of the CDR3: TGTGCCAGCAGCTTCGACAGGGGCGTCGAAAAACTGTTTTTT.

In its sample, this clone was seen a few times. The J gene is TRBJ2-1, the V gene TRBV12-3 or TRBV12-4; TRBD1 is a possible D gene (5 bases). The CDR3 totals 13 residues. V was trimmed by 3 bases and J by 4 bases, leaving 7 bases between them. CDR3 loop: CASSFGHYNEQFF. The CDR3 DNA is TGTGCCAGCAGTTTCGGACATTACAATGAGCAGTTCTTC.

V is TRBV19 and J is TRBJ2-1; D unresolved. Between the trimmed V and J ends, which lost 5 bases and 4 bases, there was a span of 12 bases. Per germline, CDR1 LNHDA and CDR2 SQIVND (reference sequence). CDR3 length: 14 amino acids. CDR3: CASSPRQVYNEQFF. The CDR3 nucleotides read TGTGCCAGTAGTCCCCGGCAGGTATACAATGAGCAGTTCTTC.

This chain links TRBV6-5 with TRBJ2-3; no clear D. The V end lost 7 bases, the J end lost 0 bases, and 11 bases lay between the germline ends. CDR3 length: 14 residues. CDR1 and CDR2 from the germline V gene are MNHEY and SVGAGI. CDR3 sequence: CASTPSHSTDTQYF. CDR3 bases: TGTGCCAGCACTCCAAGCCACAGCACAGATACGCAGTATTTT.

V is TRBV30 and J is TRBJ1-5; TRBD1 agrees at 8 bases. In germline, CDR1 is GTSNPN, CDR2 SVGIG (reference sequence). The V and J ends lost 2 bases and 1 base, in that order; junction bases with no gene match: 4. The CDR3 extends over 15 amino acids. CDR3 sequence (DNA): TGTGCCTGGAGTATAGGACAGGGAAGCAATCAGCCCCAGCATTTT. Residues: CAWSIGQGSNQPQHF.

This sequence joins TRBV3-1 (or the pseudogene TRBV3-2) and TRBJ1-1; D perhaps matches TRBD1 (6 bases). CDR1 is LGHDT, CDR2 YNNKEL, per germline (reference sequence). This CDR3 is built from 14 residues. Deletions cut 5 bases from V and 4 bases from J, with 14 bases between. The CDR3 region is CASSSRGGATEAFF. The DNA of the CDR3 is TGTGCCAGCAGCTCCCGAGGGGGGGCCACTGAAGCTTTCTTT.

This chain links TRBV6-6 with TRBJ2-4; the match to TRBD2 covers 14 bases. V lost 5 bases, J lost 3 bases, and 12 bases stayed unmatched. Germline CDR1 and CDR2: MNHNY and SVGAGI (reference sequence). This CDR3 spans 19 amino acids. CDR3: CASSPPGLAGERGKNIQYF. The CDR3 nucleotides read TGTGCCAGCAGTCCTCCGGGACTAGCGGGAGAAAGGGGCAAAAACATTCAGTACTTC.

This clone occurred a few times. CDR3 sequence reads: CASGLVPSYNEQFF. CDR3 coding DNA: TGTGCTAGTGGTTTGGTACCGAGTTACAATGAGCAGTTCTTC. The chain recombines TRBV12-5 with TRBJ2-1, with unresolved D. The CDR3 length is 14 residues. With 0 bases removed from V and 4 bases from J, the gap between germline ends came to 7 bases. The germline V gene has CDR1 LGHNT and CDR2 FRNRAP. Looking up the rest from reference TRBV12-5 and TRBJ2-1 gives the full variable domain: DARVTQTPRHKVTEMGQEVTMRCQPILGHNTVFWYRQTMMQGLELLAYFRNRAPLDDSGMPKDRFSAEMPDATLATLKIQPSEPRDSAVYFCASGLVPSYNEQFFGPGTRLTVL.

The V gene is TRBV10-2, the J gene TRBJ1-2; D remains unclear. This CDR3 has 17 amino acids. The V and J ends lost 3 bases and 4 bases respectively, with 21 bases between them. CDR1 and CDR2 (germline): WSHSY, SAAADI. CDR3 sequence (DNA): TGCGCCAGCAGTGAATCCGGGTCCCCACAAATAGCCTATGGCTACACCTTC. This codes for CASSESGSPQIAYGYTF.

The CDR3 coding sequence is TGTGCCAGTAGTTCAGGGGGGAGGCAGTTCCAGGGTTATGAGCAGTTCTTC. Amino acids: CASSSGGRQFQGYEQFF. The chain uses TRBV19 and TRBJ2-1; weak D call: TRBD1 (7 bases). Germline V gives CDR1 LNHDA, CDR2 SQIVND (reference sequence). The length of the CDR3 is 17 residues. The germline V and J ends were trimmed by 5 bases and 8 bases, with 25 bases remaining between them.

The rearrangement links TRBV7-6 to TRBJ2-1; no clear D gene. V was pared by 1 base and J by 10 bases, with 14 bases between. CDR1 is SGHVS, CDR2 FNYEAQ, per germline. This CDR3 has 14 amino acids. CDR3 in DNA: TGTGCCAGCAGCTTAGGTGTGGCTGCCGGGGAGCAGTTCTTC. Protein product: CASSLGVAAGEQFF.

This chain joins TRBV5-4 and TRBJ1-6; TRBD1 matches 9 bases. The trim removed 2 bases at V and 8 bases at J, leaving 11 bases unmatched. The CDR3 spans 17 residues. Germline values: CDR1 SGHNT, CDR2 YYREEE (reference sequence). CDR3 nucleotide sequence: TGTGCCAGCAGCTTTTGGGGGATACAGGGGGCTGATTCACCCCTCCACTTT. Its protein product is CASSFWGIQGADSPLHF. The entire variable domain, with the rest obtained from reference TRBV5-4 and TRBJ1-6, is as follows: ETGVTQSPTHLIKTRGQQVTLRCSSQSGHNTVSWYQQALGQGPQFIFQYYREEENGRGNFPPRFSGLQFPNYSSELNVNALELDDSALYLCASSFWGIQGADSPLHFGNGTRLTVT.

This chain links TRBV29-1 with TRBJ1-1; no reliable D call. Germline V gene lookup returns CDR1 SQVTM and CDR2 ANQGSEA. The V end was cut by 5 bases, the J end by 1 base, with 11 bases between. This CDR3 is built from 13 residues. This chain's CDR3 is CSVHTVGNTEAFF. CDR3 in DNA: TGCAGCGTTCACACAGTGGGGAACACTGAAGCTTTCTTT. The variable domain in full, completed from reference TRBV29-1 and TRBJ1-1, reads SAVISQKPSRDICQRGTSLTIQCQVDSQVTMMFWYRQQPGQSLTLIATANQGSEATYESGFVIDKFPISRPNLTFSTLTVSNMSPEDSSIYLCSVHTVGNTEAFFGQGTRLTVV.

The chain uses TRBV30 and TRBJ1-2; 8 nucleotides match TRBD1. There are 13 residues in the CDR3. With 2 bases clipped from V and 10 bases from J, the junction kept 9 bases outside the gene matches. Germline V gene sequence: CDR1 GTSNPN, CDR2 SVGIG (reference sequence). The CDR3 region has the DNA TGTGCCTGGAGTCGCTTCGGACAGGGTATCTACACCTTC. Protein sequence: CAWSRFGQGIYTF.